These 24 T cell receptor beta chains were sequenced from one sample in a study of blood T cells in healthy people across ages. The authors ran a second PCR of roughly 6 to 11 cycles using a sample-barcoded 5' primer and a J-beta primer mix. Each CDR3 protein gets one entry after TCRdb re-called the 5' RACE reads with MiXCR. The table includes around 1.5 million distinct CDR3 sequences, around 59% detected once. Sequenced sample: blood. Receptors were obtained from a man between 18 and 29 years old in good health.

This rearrangement joins TRBV12-3 or TRBV12-4 to TRBJ1-5, with unresolved D. CDR3 length: 13 amino acids. V was trimmed by 6 bases and J by 7 bases, leaving 13 bases between them. CDR3 in DNA: TGTGCCAGCAGATTCGGAGTTGGCCAGCCCCAGCATTTT. It is translated as CASRFGVGQPQHF.

This clonotype was seen a handful of times. The chain carries TRBV20-1 and TRBJ2-5, with 7 bases identical to TRBD2. The CDR3 loop spans 12 amino acids. Germline-derived CDR1 and CDR2 are DFQATT and SNEGSKA (reference sequence). V shed 5 bases and J 7 bases; nucleotides not matched to a gene: 7. CDR3: CSAGGGSGTQYF. In DNA, the CDR3 is TGCAGTGCTGGGGGGGGGTCCGGGACCCAGTACTTC.

In this sample, this clonotype turned up once. The CDR3 spells CATSDPDSVVGELFF. CDR3 DNA sequence: TGTGCCACCAGTGATCCGGACTCAGTGGTCGGGGAGCTGTTTTTT. The chain combines TRBV24-1 with TRBJ2-2; D may be TRBD2 (5 bases). Germline CDR1 KGHDR, CDR2 SFDVKD. Trimming pared 3 bases from V and 7 bases from J, leaving 14 bases between. CDR3 size: 15 residues.

This chain connects TRBV27 to TRBJ2-1; TRBD2 matches at 7 bases. Germline CDR1 MNHEY, CDR2 SMNVEV (reference sequence). V trimming: 4 bases; J trimming: 3 bases; junction bases outside the gene matches: 3. CDR3 length equals 14 residues. This CDR3 is CASSWGGDYNEQFF. The CDR3 DNA reads as TGTGCCAGCAGTTGGGGGGGAGACTACAATGAGCAGTTCTTC.

V usage is TRBV28 and J usage is TRBJ2-5; D may be TRBD2 (6 bases). In germline, CDR1 is MDHEN, CDR2 SYDVKM. This CDR3 region has 15 residues. The germline V and J ends were trimmed by 7 bases and 0 bases, with 15 bases remaining between them. DNA for the CDR3: TGTGCCAGCATAGCCGGGACTCCCCACCAAGAGACCCAGTACTTC. Translating gives CASIAGTPHQETQYF.

This clonotype came up a few times. The rearrangement joins TRBV4-2 to TRBJ2-5, with D tentatively TRBD1 (5 bases). CDR1 and CDR2 from the germline V gene are LGHNA and YNFKEQ. V was clipped by 0 bases and J by 1 base, with 9 bases between them. This CDR3 contains 15 residues. The CDR3, as DNA: TGTGCCAGCAGCCAAGATACAGGCCCCCAAGAGACCCAGTACTTC. Its protein is CASSQDTGPQETQYF.

This clonotype was recorded a few times. J is TRBJ2-1 and V is TRBV14; D is undetermined. This CDR3 has 13 amino acids. Germline values: CDR1 SGHDN, CDR2 FVKESK. The germline V and J ends were trimmed by 4 bases and 6 bases, with 10 bases remaining between them. DNA of the CDR3: TGTGCCAGCAGCCTCTCAAACCCCAATGAGCAGTTCTTC. Amino acids: CASSLSNPNEQFF.

The chain recombines TRBV25-1 with TRBJ2-4; no clear D gene. The CDR3 is made up of 11 amino acids. V was pared by 7 bases and J by 14 bases, with 15 bases between. From germline, CDR1 is MGHDK and CDR2 SYGVNS. Here the CDR3 reads CASKGGVVEYF. The CDR3 region has the DNA TGTGCCAGCAAGGGTGGAGTTGTGGAGTACTTC.

The V and J genes are TRBV4-1 and TRBJ1-1; possible D gene TRBD1, 5 bases. CDR1 and CDR2 from the germline V gene are MGHRA and YSYEKL. This CDR3 region has 14 residues. The germline V and J ends were trimmed by 0 bases and 4 bases, with 9 bases remaining between them. The CDR3 sequence is CASSQEQGVTEAFF. The CDR3 DNA is TGCGCCAGCAGCCAAGAGCAAGGGGTCACTGAAGCTTTCTTT.

This clonotype was counted a few times. V gene TRBV6-5 combines with J gene TRBJ2-7, with TRBD1 identical over 9 bases. This CDR3 is 15 amino acids long. J lost 3 bases, V lost 3 bases, and 6 bases had no gene match. Germline V gives CDR1 MNHEY, CDR2 SVGAGI. The CDR3: CASSYDRDRDYEQYF. DNA for the CDR3: TGTGCCAGCAGTTATGACCGGGACAGGGACTACGAGCAGTACTTC.

The chain is built from TRBV4-3 and TRBJ2-2; D possibly corresponds to TRBD1 (6 bases). V lost 0 bases to trimming and J lost 5 bases, with 31 bases between them. The germline V gene encodes CDR1 LGHNA and CDR2 YSLEER. CDR3 length equals 22 residues. The CDR3 DNA follows: TGCGCCAGCAGCCAAGAAACGGCTCCAGGGGAGTGGGCCGGTGGTGGAACCGGGGAGCTGTTTTTT. Protein: CASSQETAPGEWAGGGTGELFF.

The chain carries TRBV2 and TRBJ1-1, with 9 bases matching TRBD1. The CDR3 runs to 17 residues. Germline trimming cut 4 bases from V and 0 bases from J; bases unmatched to any gene: 9. Germline V gives CDR1 SNHLY, CDR2 FYNNEI. In nucleotides, the CDR3 is TGTGCCAGCAGTGGCGGAACAGGGGGCGGAATGAACACTGAAGCTTTCTTT. This translates into CASSGGTGGGMNTEAFF.

CDR3 in amino acids: CASSQRPTVVSYNEQFF. CDR3 DNA: TGCGCCAGCAGCCAACGACCGACCGTCGTCTCCTACAATGAGCAGTTCTTC. This rearrangement joins TRBV4-1 to TRBJ2-1; D gene ambiguous. Trimming shortened V by 2 bases and J by 0 bases, and 14 bases separated the two germline ends. CDR3 size: 17 residues. Germline CDR1 and CDR2: MGHRA and YSYEKL.

The genes are TRBV20-1 and TRBJ2-7; D possibly matches TRBD1 or TRBD2 (6 bases each). Germline CDR1 DFQATT, CDR2 SNEGSKA (reference sequence). Trimming removed 6 bases from V and 4 bases from J, with 19 bases in between. The CDR3 totals 14 residues. DNA of the CDR3: TGCAGTGCCCGGGACTCCTTAAGGGGGTACGAGCAGTACTTC. Protein: CSARDSLRGYEQYF.

This clonotype was seen a few times. This chain joins TRBV4-1 and TRBJ2-7, with D unclear. Germline V lookup: CDR1 MGHRA, CDR2 YSYEKL. V was cut by 6 bases and J by 2 bases, with 17 bases left in between. The CDR3 sequence is 15 residues long. The CDR3 coding sequence is TGCGCCAGCAGTCCCGACTCCACCGGACCCTACGAGCAGTACTTC. It codes for CASSPDSTGPYEQYF.

V gene TRBV20-1 combines with J gene TRBJ2-3; D possibly corresponds to TRBD2 (7 bases). The CDR3 totals 16 residues. The V end was cut by 3 bases, the J end by 0 bases, with 16 bases between. Germline assignment: CDR1 DFQATT and CDR2 SNEGSKA (reference sequence). The CDR3 nucleotides are TGCAGTGCTAGCGGGGGGCGGACAACTAGCACAGATACGCAGTATTTT. It specifies CSASGGRTTSTDTQYF.

The chain carries TRBV29-1 and TRBJ2-1; D unresolved. The end of the DNA is better explained by TRBJ2-7, so the J call may be wrong. CDR1 is SQVTM and CDR2 is ANQGSEA in the germline V gene. This CDR3 is built from 14 residues. CDR3 coding DNA: TGCAGCGTTGGACCAGCAAGCTCCTACAATGAGCAGTACTTC. Its translation: CSVGPASSYNEQYF.

This sequence joins TRBV20-1 and TRBJ1-1; D unclear. The germline V gene has CDR1 DFQATT and CDR2 SNEGSKA (reference sequence). The CDR3 length is 12 residues. V dropped 7 bases and J dropped 4 bases, with 13 bases sitting between them. The CDR3 DNA is TGCAGTGTGATGACCGGTGGCACTGAAGCTTTCTTT. Amino acids: CSVMTGGTEAFF.

The chain has TRBV7-2 and TRBJ2-3; D remains unclear. CDR1 and CDR2 (germline): SGHTA, FQGNSA. The V and J ends lost 2 bases and 9 bases respectively, with 15 bases between them. CDR3 length equals 14 residues. CDR3 protein: CASSLILGLETQYF. As DNA, the CDR3 is TGTGCCAGCAGCTTAATTTTAGGGTTGGAGACGCAGTATTTT.

The CDR3 coding sequence is TGTGCCAGCAGTTTACGTCTTCCGGGGAGCTCCTACAATGAGCAGTTCTTC. It codes for CASSLRLPGSSYNEQFF. The chain links TRBV7-9 to TRBJ2-1, with D possibly being TRBD2 (5 bases). The CDR3 loop spans 17 amino acids. The ends were cut back, 6 bases at V and 0 bases at J, with 18 bases in the middle. From germline, CDR1 is SEHNR and CDR2 FQNEAQ (reference sequence).

The chain combines TRBV7-2 with TRBJ2-1; weak D call: TRBD2 (5 bases). Trimming took 2 bases from V and 4 from J, leaving 9 bases between them. Germline-derived CDR1 and CDR2 are SGHTA and FQGNSA. The CDR3 is 14 residues long. CDR3 nucleotide sequence: TGTGCCAGCAGCTTAAGAAGCGGATACAATGAGCAGTTCTTC. Protein sequence: CASSLRSGYNEQFF.

V and J are TRBV6-6 and TRBJ1-1, with D possibly being TRBD1 (5 bases). Trimming took 2 bases from V and 7 from J, leaving 11 bases between them. The CDR3 is 13 amino acids. Germline loops: CDR1 MNHNY, CDR2 SVGAGI (reference sequence). In DNA form, the CDR3 reads TGTGCCAGCAGTTACCACCCGACAGTTGAAGCTTTCTTT. This translates into CASSYHPTVEAFF.

This chain connects TRBV29-1 to TRBJ2-1; 11 bases map to TRBD2. There are 15 residues in the CDR3. The germline gives CDR1 SQVTM, CDR2 ANQGSEA. The V segment lost 6 bases and the J segment 7 bases; nucleotides outside the gene matches: 11. Here the CDR3 DNA reads TGCAGCGTGGATAATAGCGGGGGGGCAGGGAATGAGCAGTTCTTC. Translated, it gives CSVDNSGGAGNEQFF.

The genes are TRBV6-2 or TRBV6-3 and TRBJ2-6; tentatively, D is TRBD1 or TRBD2 (5 bases each). The CDR3 length is 16 residues. V dropped 2 bases and J dropped 0 bases, with 8 bases sitting between them. Germline V CDR1 and CDR2: MNHEY, SVGEGT. The CDR3, as DNA: TGTGCCAGCAGTTACGATGGGGGCTCTGGGGCCAACGTCCTGACTTTC. It codes for CASSYDGGSGANVLTF.